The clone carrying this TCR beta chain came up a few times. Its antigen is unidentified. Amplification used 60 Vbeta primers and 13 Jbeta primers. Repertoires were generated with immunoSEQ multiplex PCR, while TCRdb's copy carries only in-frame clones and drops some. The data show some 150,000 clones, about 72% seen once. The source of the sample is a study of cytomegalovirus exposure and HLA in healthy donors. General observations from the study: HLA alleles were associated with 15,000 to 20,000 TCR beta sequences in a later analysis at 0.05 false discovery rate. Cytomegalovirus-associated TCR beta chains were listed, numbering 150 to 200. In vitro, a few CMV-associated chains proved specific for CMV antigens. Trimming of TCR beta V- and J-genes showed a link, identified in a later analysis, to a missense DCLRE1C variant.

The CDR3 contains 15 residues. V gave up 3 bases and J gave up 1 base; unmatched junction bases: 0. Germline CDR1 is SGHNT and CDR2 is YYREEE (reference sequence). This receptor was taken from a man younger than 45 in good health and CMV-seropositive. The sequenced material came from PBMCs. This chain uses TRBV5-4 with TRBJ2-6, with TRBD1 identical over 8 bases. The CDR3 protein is CASSWTGSGANVLTF. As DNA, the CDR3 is TGTGCCAGCAGCTGGACAGGGTCTGGGGCCAACGTCCTGACTTTC.